These 14 T cell receptor beta chains were sequenced from one sample in a study of metastatic and nonmetastatic thyroid tumors. TCRdb reanalyzed the PCR reads via MiXCR. The sample yields about 15,000 clones, approximately 23% seen once. There were no patients who had received any treatment before thyroid surgery. Material: tumor tissue. All receptors come from a female donor with papillary thyroid cancer or a benign thyroid nodule (not recorded which). Some clones in this sample may be carry-over from other donors' samples.

As to this clone: Other nucleotide sequences from this sample produce the same CDR3. This chain connects TRBV14 to TRBJ2-1; no clear D gene. Deletions cut 4 bases from V and 8 bases from J, with 15 bases between. Looked up from germline, CDR1 is SGHDN and CDR2 is FVKESK. The CDR3 is made up of 14 amino acids. CDR3 sequence reads: CASSPPLLGYEQFF. Here the CDR3 DNA reads TGTGCCAGCAGCCCTCCCCTCTTGGGTTATGAGCAGTTCTTC.

This clone was seen repeatedly, ten times or more. The CDR3 is CASSVSGGYQPQHF. The CDR3 region has the DNA TGTGCCAGCTCAGTTTCGGGAGGGTATCAGCCCCAGCATTTT. The chain is built from TRBV6-4 and TRBJ1-5; D is unresolved. The V end lost 8 bases, the J end lost 5 bases, and 16 bases lay between the germline ends. The CDR3 runs 14 residues. Per germline, CDR1 MRHNA and CDR2 SNTAGT.

To note about this clone: Sequence at one end of the junction differs from germline and may be a read error. The J gene is TRBJ2-6, the V gene TRBV5-1, with 8 bases that match TRBD1. Germline CDR1 is SGHRS and CDR2 is YFSETQ. This CDR3 spans 18 amino acids. CDR3 loop: CASRQGTGSFSGTNVLTF. The CDR3 coding sequence is TGCGCCAGCAGGCAGGGGACAGGTTCCTTCTCTGGGACCAACGTCCTGACTTTC.

There are many counts of this clone. The chain couples TRBV29-1 to TRBJ2-5; possible D gene TRBD2, 5 bases. V was cut by 2 bases and J by 2 bases, with 6 bases left in between. Germline CDR1 is SQVTM and CDR2 is ANQGSEA. The length of the CDR3 is 12 residues. CDR3 DNA sequence: TGCAGCGTTGAACCGGGACAAGAGACCCAGTACTTC. This translates into CSVEPGQETQYF.

This clone was observed many times. Within the sample, other DNA sequences also encode this same CDR3. The rearrangement joins TRBV11-2 to TRBJ2-1; D is ambiguous. The V and J ends lost 3 bases and 5 bases respectively, with 8 bases between them. Germline V gene sequence: CDR1 SGHAT, CDR2 FQNNGV. The length of the CDR3 is 13 residues. CDR3 DNA sequence: TGTGCCAGCAGCTTTTCTAGAAACAATGAGCAGTTCTTC. Its protein product is CASSFSRNNEQFF.

This clone was picked up many times. This CDR3 reads CASSPVREQFF. Written as DNA, the CDR3 is TGTGCCAGCAGCCCCGTGCGTGAGCAGTTCTTC. The J gene is TRBJ2-1, the V gene TRBV11-2, with no clear D. V lost 5 bases and J 9 bases, leaving 8 bases between the germline ends. Germline loops: CDR1 SGHAT, CDR2 FQNNGV. The CDR3 spans 11 residues.

This clone was counted ten times or more. This may come from a read error, since a much larger clone is one base off. The rearrangement joins TRBV11-2 to TRBJ1-3, with a weak D call TRBD1 (6 bases). There are 16 residues in the CDR3. Germline CDR1 and CDR2: SGHAT and FQNNGV. Trimming pared 2 bases from V and 4 bases from J, leaving 15 bases between. The CDR3 DNA follows: TGTGCCAGCAGCTTAAGCTTCGGACAGTACGGAAACACCATATATTTT. It is translated as CASSLSFGQYGNTIYF.

A word on this clone: The limits of the CDR3 on the DNA are not certain, so only TCRdb's listed CDR3 is given. The genes are TRBV12-3 or TRBV12-4 and TRBJ2-3; the D call in the table, TRBD1, was not verified against the DNA. The CDR3 spans 15 residues, counting both ends. The CDR3 region is CASSSFAPGTDTQYF.

This clone was observed at least ten times. A much larger clone lies a single base off, so this may be a read error. V is TRBV6-1 and J is TRBJ1-6, with D hard to call. Germline V gene lookup returns CDR1 MNHNS and CDR2 SASEGT. The CDR3 is 15 amino acids. Here the CDR3 reads CASSGRSSMNSPPHF. CDR3 coding DNA: TGTGCCAGCAGTGGGCGGAGCAGCATGAATTCACCCCCCCACTTT.

This clone has at least ten counts. The gene calls are TRBV5-1 and TRBJ2-2; D is tentatively TRBD1 or TRBD2 (5 bases each). Germline V gene lookup returns CDR1 SGHRS and CDR2 YFSETQ. CDR3 size: 17 residues. V lost 0 bases, J lost 5 bases, and 17 bases lay in between. CDR3 sequence reads: CASSLGAGTLITGELFF. The CDR3 DNA is TGCGCCAGCAGCTTGGGGGCCGGGACCTTAATAACCGGGGAGCTGTTTTTT.

CDR3 DNA sequence: TGCAGTGCTAGAGATGGGGAAGGGCCTCCTGACGAGCAGTACTTC. Translation: CSARDGEGPPDEQYF. The chain recombines TRBV20-1 with TRBJ2-7; D gene ambiguous. The CDR3 has 15 amino acids. The ends were cut back, 0 bases at V and 5 bases at J, with 17 bases in the middle. Germline CDR1 and CDR2: DFQATT and SNEGSKA (reference sequence).

This clone was observed a single time. The chain couples TRBV11-2 to TRBJ2-3; 8 nucleotides line up with TRBD2. This CDR3 has 16 residues. The junction had 9 bases not matched to a gene; V was cut back by 2 bases and J by 5 bases. Looked up from germline, CDR1 is SGHAT and CDR2 is FQNNGV. CDR3 sequence reads: CASSLTSGHLGDTQYF. For the CDR3, the DNA is TGTGCCAGCAGCTTAACTAGCGGCCACCTCGGAGATACGCAGTATTTT.

Many counts were recorded for this clone. One base away lies a much larger clone, so this may be a sequencing read error. The chain carries TRBV2 and TRBJ2-2, with a tentative D call TRBD1 (6 bases). CDR1 and CDR2 from the germline V gene are SNHLY and FYNNEI. This CDR3 is built from 15 residues. The CDR3 sequence is CASSERQANAGELFF. CDR3 nucleotide sequence: TGTGCCAGCAGTGAACGACAGGCGAACGCCGGGGAGCTGTTTTTT. Full variable domain (remainder filled in from reference TRBV2 and TRBJ2-2): EPEVTQTPSHQVTQMGQEVILRCVPISNHLYFYWYRQILGQKVEFLVSFYNNEISEKSEIFDDQFSVERPDGSNFTLKIRSTKLEDSAMYFCASSERQANAGELFFGEGSRLTVL.

This clone showed up just a few times. The chain employs TRBV6-1 and TRBJ1-5; possible D gene TRBD1, 6 bases. V lost 3 bases, J lost 3 bases, and 9 bases lay in between. The CDR3 totals 14 residues. Germline assignment: CDR1 MNHNS and CDR2 SASEGT. CDR3 DNA: TGTGCCAGCAGTGACCGGGGGGCCAATCAGCCCCAGCATTTT. The encoded protein is CASSDRGANQPQHF.